The clone carrying this T cell receptor beta chain was recorded at least ten times. Its matching antigen is unknown. This sample is drawn from a study of T cells in Graves' hyperthyroidism and ophthalmopathy. CDR1 SEHNR and CDR2 FQNEAQ come from the germline V gene (reference sequence). The CDR3 covers 16 residues. V dropped 5 bases and J dropped 10; count of bases not matched to a gene: 10. Study-wide results and caveats: The model anticipated ophthalmopathy a median about six months pre-onset.

Uncontrolled infection, other autoimmune disease, pregnancy or lactation led to exclusion. The CDR3 regions of TCR beta were amplified from RNA transcripts. During a first-round RT-PCR of the TCR CDR3, the HTBI primer set was used. TCRdb redid the calling of the multiplex PCR reads with MiXCR, one entry per CDR3 protein. The sample lists around 500,000 distinct CDR3 sequences, around an eighth occurring once. This clonotype originated in a woman aged 18-29 years with Graves' hyperthyroidism. Sequencing was performed on blood. J is TRBJ1-6 and V is TRBV7-9; 11 nucleotides align to TRBD1. CDR3: CASSPRSDRGQSPLHF. CDR3 coding DNA: TGTGCCAGCAGCCCACGGTCGGACAGGGGGCAATCACCCCTCCACTTT.